Presented here are 13 T cell receptor beta chains from one specimen sequenced in a study of PD-L1 blockade in urothelial cancer. TCRdb's copy holds only in-frame clones and misses some; the assay was immunoSEQ multiplex PCR. This sample has about 32,000 clones, with around 87% found just once. The sample was PBMCs, taken around atezolizumab (anti-PD-L1) treatment. Every receptor here comes from a man aged 45-65 years with urothelial cancer.

This clone has more than one count but fewer than ten. The rearrangement links TRBV30 to TRBJ1-5, with 7 bases that match TRBD1. Germline V lookup: CDR1 GTSNPN, CDR2 SVGIG (reference sequence). The CDR3 is 14 amino acids. J was trimmed by 7 bases and V by 2 bases; bases with no gene match: 8. The CDR3 DNA reads TGTGCCTGGAGTAACAGGGGCATGTACCAGCCCCAGCATTTT. This encodes CAWSNRGMYQPQHF.

The table lists this clone with a count of one. The gene calls are TRBV30 and TRBJ1-6; 8 positions agree with TRBD1. This CDR3 comprises 14 residues. The J segment lost 9 bases and the V segment lost 3 bases, leaving 7 bases of the junction unmatched. CDR1 and CDR2 (germline): GTSNPN, SVGIG (reference sequence). The CDR3 bases are TGTGCCTGGAGCCTGACAGGGGTGGGTTCACCCCTCCACTTT. Amino acids: CAWSLTGVGSPLHF.

The gene calls are TRBV10-3 and TRBJ2-7, with 12 nucleotides matching TRBD2. This CDR3 comprises 15 residues. Germline CDR1 reads ENHRY; CDR2 reads SYGVKD. The V gene end was trimmed by 0 bases and the J gene end by 4 bases; junction bases not matched to a gene: 1. CDR3 in amino acids: CAISESLAGGYEQYF. The CDR3 bases are TGTGCCATCAGTGAGTCCCTAGCGGGAGGGTACGAGCAGTACTTC.

The V gene is TRBV10-3, the J gene TRBJ1-3; possible D gene TRBD1, 5 bases. Germline V gene sequence: CDR1 ENHRY, CDR2 SYGVKD. Trimming took off 5 bases at V and 3 bases at J, with 11 bases between the two ends. The CDR3 is 14 residues long. CDR3 nucleotides: TGTGCCATCAGTTACGACAGTTTTGGAAACACCATATATTTT. It is translated as CAISYDSFGNTIYF.

J is TRBJ2-5 and V is TRBV5-1; possible D gene TRBD2, 7 bases. Germline V CDR1 and CDR2: SGHRS, YFSETQ. The CDR3 length is 16 residues. Trimming left V 0 bases short and J 5 bases short, with 17 bases between. CDR3 coding DNA: TGCGCCAGCAGCTTGGACCGTAACGGGGGGCGGGAGACCCAGTACTTC. Residues: CASSLDRNGGRETQYF.

This chain connects TRBV7-3 to TRBJ2-3; maybe TRBD1 (7 bases). The germline gives CDR1 SGHTA, CDR2 FQGTGA. This CDR3 has 18 amino acids. Trimming removed 1 base from V and 1 base from J, with 18 bases in between. CDR3 DNA sequence: TGTGCCAGCAGCTTAAGCCCCCAGGGGGGTTGGGGCACAGATACGCAGTATTTT. Protein sequence: CASSLSPQGGWGTDTQYF.

The J gene is TRBJ1-5, the V gene TRBV23-1; D is undetermined. TRBV23-1 is labeled an ORF, and its function is uncertain. The CDR3 loop spans 15 amino acids. Trimming removed 0 bases at V and 1 base at J, with 7 bases between. The CDR3 bases are TGCGCCAGCAGTCAATCGACCGGGAGCAATCAGCCCCAGCATTTT. Amino acids: CASSQSTGSNQPQHF.

This chain connects TRBV27 to TRBJ1-2, with 9 bases matching TRBD1. The CDR3 is 15 amino acids. The V and J ends lost 5 bases and 7 bases, in that order; junction bases with no gene match: 11. From germline, CDR1 is MNHEY and CDR2 SMNVEV (reference sequence). For the CDR3, the DNA is TGTGCCAGCAGTCCCGGGACAGGGAGGTTGTTTGGCTACACCTTC. Encoded protein: CASSPGTGRLFGYTF.

This clone was found once. This chain joins TRBV19 and TRBJ2-4; D is perhaps TRBD2 (6 bases). The germline V gene encodes CDR1 LNHDA and CDR2 SQIVND (reference sequence). The germline V and J ends were trimmed by 5 bases and 3 bases, with 14 bases remaining between them. This CDR3 is 15 amino acids long. Here the CDR3 reads CASSQQGGNKNIQYF. DNA for the CDR3: TGTGCCAGTAGTCAACAAGGAGGGAACAAAAACATTCAGTACTTC.

This sequence joins TRBV7-8 and TRBJ1-5, with D possibly TRBD1 on 5 matching bases. CDR3 size: 16 residues. Germline lookup yields CDR1 SGHVS and CDR2 FQNEAQ. Deletions cut 5 bases from V and 4 bases from J, with 18 bases between. CDR3 coding DNA: TGTGCCAGCAGCGTACTCGGACGGACACTAAATCAGCCCCAGCATTTT. Its protein product is CASSVLGRTLNQPQHF.

Here the CDR3 reads CASSPTGEAQPQHF. The CDR3 bases are TGTGCCAGCAGCCCGACAGGGGAAGCTCAGCCCCAGCATTTT. This chain joins TRBV6-6 and TRBJ1-5, with 8 bases identical to TRBD1. The ends lost 6 bases at V and 6 bases at J; junction bases unmatched: 7. Germline V lookup: CDR1 MNHNY, CDR2 SVGAGI (reference sequence). This CDR3 has 14 residues.

This sequence joins TRBV4-2 and TRBJ2-7, with 11 positions matching TRBD2. V trimming: 4 bases; J trimming: 0 bases; junction bases outside the gene matches: 5. Germline CDR1 reads LGHNA; CDR2 reads YNFKEQ. CDR3 length equals 16 residues. As DNA, the CDR3 is TGTGCCAGCAGCCCTGAGGGACTAGCGGACTCCTACGAGCAGTACTTC. Translation: CASSPEGLADSYEQYF.

The V call is TRBV7-9, the J call TRBJ1-2, with 8 positions matching TRBD1. After removal of 3 bases from V and 1 base from J, the junction contained 7 bases not matched to a gene. The CDR3 covers 16 residues. CDR1 is SEHNR and CDR2 is FQNEAQ in the germline V gene (reference sequence). The CDR3 sequence is CASSLLGQGFNYGYTF. CDR3 sequence (DNA): TGTGCCAGCAGCTTGCTCGGACAGGGCTTTAACTATGGCTACACCTTC. Using reference TRBV7-9 and TRBJ1-2 for the parts outside the CDR3, the full variable domain is DTGVSQNPRHKITKRGQNVTFRCDPISEHNRLYWYRQTLGQGPEFLTYFQNEAQLEKSRLLSDRFSAERPKGSFSTLEIQRTEQGDSAMYLCASSLLGQGFNYGYTFGSGTRLTVV.